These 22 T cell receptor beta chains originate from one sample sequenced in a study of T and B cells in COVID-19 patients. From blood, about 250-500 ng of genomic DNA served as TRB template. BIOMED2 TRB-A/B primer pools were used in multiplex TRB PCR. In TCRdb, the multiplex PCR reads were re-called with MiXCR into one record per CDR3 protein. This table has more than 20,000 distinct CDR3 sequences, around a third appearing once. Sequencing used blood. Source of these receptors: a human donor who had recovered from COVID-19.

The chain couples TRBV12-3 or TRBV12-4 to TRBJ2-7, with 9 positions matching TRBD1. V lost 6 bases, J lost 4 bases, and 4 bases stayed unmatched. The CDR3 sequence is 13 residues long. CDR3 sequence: CASRGTGRYEQYF. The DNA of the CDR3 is TGTGCCAGCAGGGGGACAGGGCGATACGAGCAGTACTTC.

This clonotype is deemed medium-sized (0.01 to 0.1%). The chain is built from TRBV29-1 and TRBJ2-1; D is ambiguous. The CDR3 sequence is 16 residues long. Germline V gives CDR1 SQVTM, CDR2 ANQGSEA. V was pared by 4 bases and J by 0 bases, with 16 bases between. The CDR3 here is CSVVVIALGSYNEQFF. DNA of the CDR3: TGCAGCGTTGTCGTTATAGCCCTCGGCTCCTACAATGAGCAGTTCTTC.

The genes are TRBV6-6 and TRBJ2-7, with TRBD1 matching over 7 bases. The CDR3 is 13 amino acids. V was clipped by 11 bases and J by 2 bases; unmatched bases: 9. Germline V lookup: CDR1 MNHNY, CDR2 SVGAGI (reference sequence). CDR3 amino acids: CASAQGVAYEQYF. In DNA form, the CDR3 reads TGTGCCTCCGCGCAGGGGGTGGCCTACGAGCAGTACTTC.

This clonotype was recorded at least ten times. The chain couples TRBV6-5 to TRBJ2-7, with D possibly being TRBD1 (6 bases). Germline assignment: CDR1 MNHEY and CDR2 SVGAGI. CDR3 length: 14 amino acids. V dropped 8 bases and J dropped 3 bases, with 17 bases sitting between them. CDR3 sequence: CASSPPGHGYEQYF. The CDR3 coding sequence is TGTGCCAGCTCCCCTCCGGGACATGGCTACGAGCAGTACTTC.

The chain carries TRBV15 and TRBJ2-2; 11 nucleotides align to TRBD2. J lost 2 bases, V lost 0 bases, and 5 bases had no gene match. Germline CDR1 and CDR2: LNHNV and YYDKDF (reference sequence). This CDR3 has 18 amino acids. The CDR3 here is CATSRDRLAGGNTGELFF. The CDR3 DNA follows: TGTGCCACCAGCAGAGATAGGCTAGCGGGAGGAAACACCGGGGAGCTGTTTTTT.

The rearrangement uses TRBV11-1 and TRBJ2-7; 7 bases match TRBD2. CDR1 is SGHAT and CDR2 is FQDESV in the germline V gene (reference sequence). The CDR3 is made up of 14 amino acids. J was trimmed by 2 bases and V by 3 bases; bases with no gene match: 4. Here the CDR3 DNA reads TGTGCCAGCAGCTTGGGGCGGGAGACCTACGAGCAGTACTTC. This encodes CASSLGRETYEQYF.

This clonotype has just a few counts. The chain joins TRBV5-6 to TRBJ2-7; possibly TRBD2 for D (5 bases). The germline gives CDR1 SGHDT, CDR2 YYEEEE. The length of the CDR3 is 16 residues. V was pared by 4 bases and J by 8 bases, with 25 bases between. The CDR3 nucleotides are TGTGCCAGCAGCCCAAGAAAATATCAACGGGGAATTCAGCAGTACTTC. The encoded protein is CASSPRKYQRGIQQYF.

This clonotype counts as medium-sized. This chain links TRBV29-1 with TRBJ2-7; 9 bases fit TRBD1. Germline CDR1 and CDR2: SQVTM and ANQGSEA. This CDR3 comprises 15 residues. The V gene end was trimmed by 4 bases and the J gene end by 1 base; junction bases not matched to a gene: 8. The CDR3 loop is CSVAEQGAISYEQYF. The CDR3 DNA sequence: TGCAGCGTTGCCGAACAGGGGGCGATATCCTACGAGCAGTACTTC.

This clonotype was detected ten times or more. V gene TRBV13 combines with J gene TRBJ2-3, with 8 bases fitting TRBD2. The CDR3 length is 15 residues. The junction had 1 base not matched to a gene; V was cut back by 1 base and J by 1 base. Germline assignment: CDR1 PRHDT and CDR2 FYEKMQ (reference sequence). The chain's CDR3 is CASSLETSGTDTQYF. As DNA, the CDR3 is TGTGCCAGCAGCTTAGAGACTAGCGGCACAGATACGCAGTATTTT.

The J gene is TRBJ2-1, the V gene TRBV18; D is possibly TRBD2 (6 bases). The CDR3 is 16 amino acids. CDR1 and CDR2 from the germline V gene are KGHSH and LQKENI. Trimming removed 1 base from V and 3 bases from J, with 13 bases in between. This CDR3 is CASSPRSSEHYNEQFF. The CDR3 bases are TGTGCCAGCTCACCACGCTCTAGCGAGCACTACAATGAGCAGTTCTTC.

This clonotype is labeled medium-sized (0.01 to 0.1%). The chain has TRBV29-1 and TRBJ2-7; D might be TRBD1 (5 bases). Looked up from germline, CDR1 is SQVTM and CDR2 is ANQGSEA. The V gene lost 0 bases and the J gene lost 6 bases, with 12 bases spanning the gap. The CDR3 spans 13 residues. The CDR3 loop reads CSVEESGSGEQYF. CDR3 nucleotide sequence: TGCAGCGTTGAAGAATCAGGGTCTGGCGAGCAGTACTTC.

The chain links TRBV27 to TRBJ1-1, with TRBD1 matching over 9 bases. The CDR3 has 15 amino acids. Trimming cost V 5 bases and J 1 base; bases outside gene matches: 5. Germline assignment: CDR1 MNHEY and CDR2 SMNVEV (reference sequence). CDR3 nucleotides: TGTGCCAGCAGTCCGGGACAGGGCGGGAACACTGAAGCTTTCTTT. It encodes CASSPGQGGNTEAFF.

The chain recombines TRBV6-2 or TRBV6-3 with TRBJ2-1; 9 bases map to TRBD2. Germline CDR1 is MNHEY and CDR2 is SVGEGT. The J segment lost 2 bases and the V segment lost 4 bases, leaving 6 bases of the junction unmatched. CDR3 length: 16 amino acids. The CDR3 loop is CASSFSRGGPYNEQFF. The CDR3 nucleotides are TGTGCCAGCAGTTTTTCGCGGGGGGGACCCTACAATGAGCAGTTCTTC.

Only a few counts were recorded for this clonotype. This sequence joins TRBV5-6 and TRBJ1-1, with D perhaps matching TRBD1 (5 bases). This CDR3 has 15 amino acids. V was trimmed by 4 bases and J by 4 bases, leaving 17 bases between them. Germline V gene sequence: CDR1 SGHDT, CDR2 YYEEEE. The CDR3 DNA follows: TGTGCCAGCAGCCCTTTCACTAACGGGGGCACTGAAGCTTTCTTT. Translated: CASSPFTNGGTEAFF.

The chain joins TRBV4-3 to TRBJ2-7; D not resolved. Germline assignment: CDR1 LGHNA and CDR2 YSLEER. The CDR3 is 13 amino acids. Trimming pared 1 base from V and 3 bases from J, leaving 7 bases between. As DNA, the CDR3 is TGCGCCAGCAGCCAAGGGACCCGCTACGAGCAGTACTTC. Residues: CASSQGTRYEQYF.

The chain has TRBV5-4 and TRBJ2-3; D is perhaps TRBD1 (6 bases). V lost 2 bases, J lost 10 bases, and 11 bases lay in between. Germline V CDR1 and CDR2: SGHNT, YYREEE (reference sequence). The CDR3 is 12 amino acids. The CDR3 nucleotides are TGTGCCAGCAGCTTTGACAGGTTTGCGCAGTATTTT. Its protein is CASSFDRFAQYF.

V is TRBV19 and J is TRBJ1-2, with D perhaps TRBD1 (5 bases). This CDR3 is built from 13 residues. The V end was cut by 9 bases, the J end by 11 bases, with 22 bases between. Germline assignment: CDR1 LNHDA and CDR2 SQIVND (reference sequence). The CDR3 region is CASNRDGFGEYTF. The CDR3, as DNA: TGTGCCAGCAACCGGGACGGCTTTGGGGAATACACCTTC.

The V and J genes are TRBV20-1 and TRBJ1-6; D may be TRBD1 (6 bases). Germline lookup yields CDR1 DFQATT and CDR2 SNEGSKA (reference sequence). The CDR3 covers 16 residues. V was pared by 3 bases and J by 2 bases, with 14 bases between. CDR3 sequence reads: CSASKTGRTYNSPLHF. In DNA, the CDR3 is TGCAGTGCTAGTAAAACAGGGAGGACCTATAATTCACCCCTCCACTTT.

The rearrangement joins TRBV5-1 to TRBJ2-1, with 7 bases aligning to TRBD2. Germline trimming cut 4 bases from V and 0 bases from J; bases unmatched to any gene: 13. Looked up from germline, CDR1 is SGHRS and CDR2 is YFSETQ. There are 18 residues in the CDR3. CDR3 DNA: TGCGCCAGCAGCCCCCGGGGGGAGCGGTTCCGCTCCTACAATGAGCAGTTCTTC. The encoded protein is CASSPRGERFRSYNEQFF. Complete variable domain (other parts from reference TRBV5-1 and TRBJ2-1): KAGVTQTPRYLIKTRGQQVTLSCSPISGHRSVSWYQQTPGQGLQFLFEYFSETQRNKGNFPGRFSGRQFSNSRSEMNVSTLELGDSALYLCASSPRGERFRSYNEQFFGPGTRLTVL.

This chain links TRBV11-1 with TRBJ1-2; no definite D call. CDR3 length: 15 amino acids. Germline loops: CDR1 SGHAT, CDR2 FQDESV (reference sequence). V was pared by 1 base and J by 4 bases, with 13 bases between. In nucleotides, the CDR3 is TGTGCCAGCAGCTTAGGCGTGGGGATGGGCTATGGCTACACCTTC. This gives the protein CASSLGVGMGYGYTF.

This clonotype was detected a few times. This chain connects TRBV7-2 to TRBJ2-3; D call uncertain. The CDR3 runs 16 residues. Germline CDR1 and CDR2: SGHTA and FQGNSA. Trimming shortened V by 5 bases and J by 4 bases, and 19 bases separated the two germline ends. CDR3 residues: CASSLWSRRAPDTQYF. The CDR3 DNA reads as TGTGCCAGCAGCCTGTGGTCTCGCCGAGCCCCAGATACGCAGTATTTT.

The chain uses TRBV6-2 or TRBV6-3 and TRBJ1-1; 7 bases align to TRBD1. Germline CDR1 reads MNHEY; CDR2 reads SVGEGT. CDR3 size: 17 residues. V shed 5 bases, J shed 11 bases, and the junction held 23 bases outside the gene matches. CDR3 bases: TGTGCCAGCAGTGGGAGACAGGGATGGGATCCCCTTTTTGTCGCTTTCTTT. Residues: CASSGRQGWDPLFVAFF.